This T cell receptor (beta chain) was captured in a study of T cell responses to AZD1222 COVID-19 vaccine. Whole-study results and caveats: There were vaccine-associated CD4 TCRs across spike, dominant at 160-218 and 743-854.

Measured with immunoSEQ multiplex PCR; TCRdb has only the in-frame clones, and not every one. The sample yields 90,000 to 120,000 clones, approximately 92% seen once. The CDR3 contains 14 residues. Germline V gives CDR1 LGHNA, CDR2 YNFKEQ. Trimming removed 5 bases from V and 6 bases from J; junction bases left unmatched: 4. Remarks on this clone: Its antigen is currently unknown.

The TCR sequence derives from an adult who received the AZD1222 COVID-19 vaccine. The chain combines TRBV4-2 with TRBJ1-6; 7 bases fit TRBD1. Sequencing was performed on peripheral blood, taken 28 days after the second AZD1222 dose. CDR3 sequence reads: CASSADRTNSPLHF. CDR3 DNA sequence: TGTGCCAGCAGCGCGGACAGGACTAATTCACCCCTCCACTTT.